This TCR beta chain was obtained from a study of cytomegalovirus exposure and HLA in healthy donors. Study-wide points: Researchers reported in a later analysis that a missense DCLRE1C variant was tied to TCR beta V- and J-gene trimming.

On this clone: What it binds is not known.

Vbeta (60) and Jbeta (13) primers were used in the PCR. Sequenced by immunoSEQ multiplex PCR; TCRdb stores in-frame clones only, minus some. This repertoire shows some 220,000 clones, around four fifths found once; its top ten account for 0.47%. What was sequenced was PBMCs. This clonotype was obtained from a boy between 10 and 17 years old in good health and CMV-seronegative.

CDR3 amino acids: CASSPLQSDPYGYTF. As DNA, the CDR3 is TGTGCCAGCTCACCTCTACAGAGTGACCCCTATGGCTACACCTTC. The V gene is TRBV18, the J gene TRBJ1-2; D is unresolved. In germline, CDR1 is KGHSH, CDR2 LQKENI. The CDR3 is 15 amino acids. Trimming removed 3 bases from V and 4 bases from J, with 15 bases in between. The whole variable domain, filled in from reference TRBV18 and TRBJ1-2, reads NAGVMQNPRHLVRRRGQEARLRCSPMKGHSHVYWYRQLPEEGLKFMVYLQKENIIDESGMPKERFSAEFPKEGPSILRIQQVVRGDSAAYFCASSPLQSDPYGYTFGSGTRLTVV.